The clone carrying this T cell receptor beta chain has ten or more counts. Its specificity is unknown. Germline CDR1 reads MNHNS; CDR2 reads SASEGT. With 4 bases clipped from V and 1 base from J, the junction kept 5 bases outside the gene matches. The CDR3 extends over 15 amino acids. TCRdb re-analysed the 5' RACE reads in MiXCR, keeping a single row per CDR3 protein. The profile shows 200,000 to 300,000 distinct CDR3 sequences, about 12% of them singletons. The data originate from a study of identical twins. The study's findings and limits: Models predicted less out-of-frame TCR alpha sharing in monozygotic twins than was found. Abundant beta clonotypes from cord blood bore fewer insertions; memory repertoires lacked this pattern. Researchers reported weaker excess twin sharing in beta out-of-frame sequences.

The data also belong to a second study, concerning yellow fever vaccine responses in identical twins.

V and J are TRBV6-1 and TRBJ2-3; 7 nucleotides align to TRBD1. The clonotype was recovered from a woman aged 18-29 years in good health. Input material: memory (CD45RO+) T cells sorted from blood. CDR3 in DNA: TGTGCCAGCAGTGGACAGGGTGGAGGCACAGATACGCAGTATTTT. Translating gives CASSGQGGGTDTQYF.